These T cell receptor beta chains were read from a single sample in a study of shared clonotypes between healthy human individuals. Only in-frame clones appear in the TCRdb table, and some are missing; sequencing was by immunoSEQ multiplex PCR. The sample lists under 650,000 clones, approximately 95% occurring once. Sequenced input: naive CD4+ T cells sorted from blood. The origin of the receptors is a woman under 40 in good health. Both conserved end residues are part of each CDR3. A D gene is named only where the DNA matches it firmly. A row's size may be missing; if present it is once, few, many or a size class.

J gene,clone size,D gene,V gene,CDR3 DNA,CDR3 protein
TRBJ1-4,-,-,TRBV18,TGTGCCAGTTCCGACAGGTCGAACGGAAAACTGTTTTTT,CASSDRSNGKLFF
TRBJ2-7,-,TRBD2,TRBV27,TGTGCCAGCAGTGCCCCTAGGCGGGAGCCTTCCGAGCAGTACTTC,CASSAPRREPSEQYF
TRBJ2-1,-,-,TRBV7-8,TGTGCCAGCAGCTTTTTAGCGGAGGTCCAGTTCTTC,CASSFLAEVQFF
TRBJ2-6,-,-,TRBV5-1,TGCGCCAGCAGGAGCTCTGGGGCCAACGTCCTGACTTTC,CASRSSGANVLTF
TRBJ1-1,-,-,TRBV6-5,TGTGCCAGCAGAGCCCCGGCCCAGGTGACTGAAGCTTTCTTT,CASRAPAQVTEAFF
TRBJ2-6,once,TRBD1,TRBV19,TGTGCCAACGACAGGGTATACTCTGGGGCCAACGTCCTGACTTTC,CANDRVYSGANVLTF
TRBJ2-5,once,TRBD2,TRBV14,TGTGCCAGCAGCCAGACAGCGTCGGGGGGGCAGTACTTC,CASSQTASGGQYF
TRBJ2-3,-,-,TRBV18,TGTGCCAGCTCACCCCACAGCGGGAGCACAGATACGCAGTATTTT,CASSPHSGSTDTQYF
TRBJ1-5,-,TRBD1,TRBV9,TGTGCCAGCAGCCTGACAGGGGGAACAAATCAGCCCCAGCATTTT,CASSLTGGTNQPQHF
TRBJ2-7,-,-,TRBV2,TGTGCCAGCGAGTCAGGAGGCTACGAGCAGTACTTC,CASESGGYEQYF
TRBJ1-1,-,-,TRBV7-9,TGTGCCAGCAGCTTAAGTACCGGCACTGAAGCTTTCTTT,CASSLSTGTEAFF
TRBJ2-5,-,TRBD2,TRBV18,TGTGCCAGCTCACCCGGACTAGCGGGTGGGGAGACCCAGTACTTC,CASSPGLAGGETQYF
TRBJ1-1,-,-,TRBV10-3,TGTGCCATCAGTGAGGGGACGGTGAACACTGAAGCTTTCTTT,CAISEGTVNTEAFF
TRBJ2-7,-,-,TRBV21-1,TGTGCCAGCAAAAGGAGCTCCTACGAGCAGTACTTC,CASKRSSYEQYF
TRBJ2-7,-,TRBD1,TRBV7-3,TGTGCCAGCAGCACCGGGACAGGTCCAATCTACGAGCAGTACTTC,CASSTGTGPIYEQYF
TRBJ1-4,-,-,TRBV6-1,TGTGCCAGCAGTGGTCCGTGGGGGGCAGGGCTACATAATGAAAAACTGTTTTTT,CASSGPWGAGLHNEKLFF
TRBJ2-3,-,-,TRBV19,TGTGCCAGTACCTTACGGGGGCAGATTGAGAATTGGGATACGCAGTATTTT,CASTLRGQIENWDTQYF
TRBJ2-7,-,TRBD2,TRBV7-9,TGTGCCAGCAGCTTAGCGCTAGCGGGTACCTACGAGCAGTACTTC,CASSLALAGTYEQYF
TRBJ1-1,-,-,TRBV18,TGTGCCAGCTCACCGTTCCAGGGGAACACTGAAGCTTTCTTT,CASSPFQGNTEAFF
TRBJ1-3,-,-,TRBV30,TGTGCCTGGAGCGAAACCCGACAAGGCACCATATATTTT,CAWSETRQGTIYF
TRBJ1-1,few,-,TRBV11-2,TGTGCCAGCAGCTTAGCGTTGGGGGGTTCCACTGAAGCTTTCTTT,CASSLALGGSTEAFF
TRBJ2-3,-,TRBD2,TRBV5-1,TGCGCCAGCAGCTTGTATCCTAGCGGGAGGACAGATACGCAGTATTTT,CASSLYPSGRTDTQYF
TRBJ2-1,-,-,TRBV2,TGTGCCAGCAGTAGCGGATACAATGAGCAGTTCTTC,CASSSGYNEQFF
TRBJ1-4,-,-,TRBV28,TGTGCCAGCAGCCAGATTGGGGGGGAAAAACTGTTTTTT,CASSQIGGEKLFF
TRBJ2-2,-,-,TRBV18,TGTGCCAGCTCACAGGCGTCCACCGGGGAGCTGTTTTTT,CASSQASTGELFF
TRBJ2-3,-,TRBD2,TRBV7-2,TGTGCCAGCAGCCGATTCAGACTAGCGGGAGTGGGAGATACGCAGTATTTT,CASSRFRLAGVGDTQYF
TRBJ1-4,-,-,TRBV6-1,TGTGCCAGCACCCGGGTCAGGAATGAAAAACTGTTTTTT,CASTRVRNEKLFF
TRBJ1-2,-,-,TRBV4-1,TGCGCCAGCAGCCCCGCCGGGAGAAGGGAGTATGGCTACACCTTC,CASSPAGRREYGYTF
TRBJ1-4,-,-,TRBV5-4,TGTGCCAGCAGCTTGGACAGTAGGGAAAAACTGTTTTTT,CASSLDSREKLFF
TRBJ2-5,-,TRBD2,TRBV30,TGTGCCTGGAGTGCCGGACTAGCGGTTCAAGAGACCCAGTACTTC,CAWSAGLAVQETQYF
TRBJ2-7,-,TRBD1,TRBV5-1,TGCGCCAGCCGATCCGGGACAGTCTCCTACGAGCAGTACTTC,CASRSGTVSYEQYF
TRBJ2-7,-,TRBD1,TRBV6-6,TGTGCCAGCAGCAACGGAGGGACAGGAGTACGGCAGTACTTC,CASSNGGTGVRQYF
TRBJ2-7,-,-,TRBV5-1,TGCGCCAGCAGGGACAGAAGCTCCTACGAGCAGTACTTC,CASRDRSSYEQYF
TRBJ2-2,-,TRBD2,TRBV10-2,TGCGCCAGCAGTGAAGGACTAGCGGGAGAAACCGGGGAGCTGTTTTTT,CASSEGLAGETGELFF
TRBJ2-7,-,-,TRBV7-8,TGTGCCAGCAGCCAAGGGGATCTAGGAGTGTACTACGAGCAGTACTTC,CASSQGDLGVYYEQYF
TRBJ1-5,-,-,TRBV6-1,TGTGCCAGCAGTGAAGTACAGAATTATCAGCCCCAGCATTTT,CASSEVQNYQPQHF
TRBJ2-7,-,TRBD1,TRBV6-1,TGTGCCAGCAGTGAATACGGGATCGGGACAGGGTTCTCCTACGAGCAGTACTTC,CASSEYGIGTGFSYEQYF
TRBJ2-5,once,TRBD2,TRBV5-1,TGCGCCAGCAGCTTGAGACGGGCGGGAGTCAACCAAGAGACCCAGTACTTC,CASSLRRAGVNQETQYF
TRBJ2-2,-,-,TRBV19,TGTGCCAGTAGCCCCGGCTGGGACACCGGGGAGCTGTTTTTT,CASSPGWDTGELFF
TRBJ2-1,-,-,TRBV19,TGTGCCAGTTCACGCCTAGGAGGGTCGGGGCGGGCTGAGCAGTTCTTC,CASSRLGGSGRAEQFF
TRBJ1-2,-,-,TRBV2,TGTGCCAGCAGTGAAGGGAATGGCTACACCTTC,CASSEGNGYTF
TRBJ2-5,-,TRBD2,TRBV5-4,TGTGCCAGCAGCTTAGCGGGAGTGGGCCAAGAGACCCAGTACTTC,CASSLAGVGQETQYF